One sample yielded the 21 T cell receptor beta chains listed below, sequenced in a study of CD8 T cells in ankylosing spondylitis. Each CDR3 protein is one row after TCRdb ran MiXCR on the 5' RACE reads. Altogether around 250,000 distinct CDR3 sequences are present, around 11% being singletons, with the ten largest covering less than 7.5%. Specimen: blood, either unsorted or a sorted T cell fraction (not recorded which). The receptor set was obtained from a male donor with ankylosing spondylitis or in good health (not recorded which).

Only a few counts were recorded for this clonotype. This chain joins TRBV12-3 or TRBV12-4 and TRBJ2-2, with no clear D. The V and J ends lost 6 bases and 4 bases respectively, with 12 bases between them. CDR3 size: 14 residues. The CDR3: CASRIMGGTGELFF. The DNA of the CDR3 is TGTGCCAGCAGGATAATGGGTGGCACCGGGGAGCTGTTTTTT.

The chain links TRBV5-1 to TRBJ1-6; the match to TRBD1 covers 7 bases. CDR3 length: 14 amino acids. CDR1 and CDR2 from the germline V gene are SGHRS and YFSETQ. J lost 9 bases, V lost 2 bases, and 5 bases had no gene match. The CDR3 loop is CASSLTGDGSPLHF. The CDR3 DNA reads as TGCGCCAGCAGCTTAACAGGGGATGGTTCACCCCTCCACTTT.

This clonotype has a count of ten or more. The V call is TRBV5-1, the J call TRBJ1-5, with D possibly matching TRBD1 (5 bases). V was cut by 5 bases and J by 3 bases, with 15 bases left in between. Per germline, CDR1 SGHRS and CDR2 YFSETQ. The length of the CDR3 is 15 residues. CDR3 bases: TGCGCCAGCAGGTTAGACAGTATTACCAATCAGCCCCAGCATTTT. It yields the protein CASRLDSITNQPQHF.

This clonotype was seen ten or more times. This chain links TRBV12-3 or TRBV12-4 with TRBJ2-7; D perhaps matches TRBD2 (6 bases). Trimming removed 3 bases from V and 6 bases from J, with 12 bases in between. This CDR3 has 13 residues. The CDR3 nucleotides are TGTGCCAGCAGTTTGGGGACTCCTAGCGAGCAGTACTTC. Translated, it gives CASSLGTPSEQYF.

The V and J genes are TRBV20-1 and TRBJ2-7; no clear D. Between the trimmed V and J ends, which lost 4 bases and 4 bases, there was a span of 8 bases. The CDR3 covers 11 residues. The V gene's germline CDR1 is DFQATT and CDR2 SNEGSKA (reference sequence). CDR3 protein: CSAIDGYEQYF. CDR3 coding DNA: TGCAGTGCTATAGACGGTTACGAGCAGTACTTC.

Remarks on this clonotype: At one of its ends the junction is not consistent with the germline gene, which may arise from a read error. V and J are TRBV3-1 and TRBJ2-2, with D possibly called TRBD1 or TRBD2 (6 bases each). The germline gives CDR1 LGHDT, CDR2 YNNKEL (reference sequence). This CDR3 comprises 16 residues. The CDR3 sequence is CVSSLERRGDTGELFF. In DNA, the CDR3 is TGTGTCAGCAGCCTGGAGCGGAGGGGGGACACCGGGGAGCTGTTTTTT. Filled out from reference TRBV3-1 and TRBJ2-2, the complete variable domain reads DTAVSQTPKYLVTQMGNDKSIKCEQNLGHDTMYWYKQDSKKFLKIMFSYNNKELIINETVPNRFSPKSPDKAHLNLHINSLELGDSAVYFCVSSLERRGDTGELFFGEGSRLTVL.

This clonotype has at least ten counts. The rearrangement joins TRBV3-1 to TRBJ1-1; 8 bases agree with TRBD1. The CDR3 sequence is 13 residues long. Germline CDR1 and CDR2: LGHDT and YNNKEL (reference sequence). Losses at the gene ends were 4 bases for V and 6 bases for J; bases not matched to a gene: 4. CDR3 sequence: CASSPQGAPEAFF. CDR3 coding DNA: TGTGCCAGCAGCCCGCAGGGGGCCCCTGAAGCTTTCTTT.

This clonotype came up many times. CDR3 sequence (DNA): TGTGCCAGCGGGAAAGCAAACGAGCAGTACTTC. Protein: CASGKANEQYF. The rearrangement uses TRBV9 and TRBJ2-7; D remains ambiguous. This CDR3 is 11 amino acids long. V was pared by 7 bases and J by 5 bases, with 10 bases between. Germline assignment: CDR1 SGDLS and CDR2 YYNGEE.

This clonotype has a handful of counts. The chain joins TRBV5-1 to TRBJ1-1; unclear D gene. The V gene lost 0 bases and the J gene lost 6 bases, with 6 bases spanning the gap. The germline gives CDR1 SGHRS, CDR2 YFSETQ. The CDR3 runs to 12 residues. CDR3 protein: CASSLDLSEAFF. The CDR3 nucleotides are TGCGCCAGCAGCTTGGACTTATCTGAAGCTTTCTTT.

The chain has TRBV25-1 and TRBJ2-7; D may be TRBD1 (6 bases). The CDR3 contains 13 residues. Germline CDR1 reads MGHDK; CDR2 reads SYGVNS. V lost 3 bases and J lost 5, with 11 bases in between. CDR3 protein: CASSDRGLDEQYF. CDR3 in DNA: TGTGCCAGCAGTGACAGGGGCCTGGACGAGCAGTACTTC.

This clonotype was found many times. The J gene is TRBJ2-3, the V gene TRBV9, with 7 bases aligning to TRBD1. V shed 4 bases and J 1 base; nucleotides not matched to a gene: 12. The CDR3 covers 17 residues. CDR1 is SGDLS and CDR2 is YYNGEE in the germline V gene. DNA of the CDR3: TGTGCCAGCAGCCTTACAGAGGGGGCTAAGGGCACAGATACGCAGTATTTT. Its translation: CASSLTEGAKGTDTQYF.

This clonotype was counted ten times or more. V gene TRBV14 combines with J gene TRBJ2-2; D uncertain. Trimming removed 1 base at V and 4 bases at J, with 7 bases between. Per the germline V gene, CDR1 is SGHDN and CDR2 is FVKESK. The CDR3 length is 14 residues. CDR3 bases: TGTGCCAGCAGCCAAGGAGTAAGCACCGGGGAGCTGTTTTTT. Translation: CASSQGVSTGELFF.

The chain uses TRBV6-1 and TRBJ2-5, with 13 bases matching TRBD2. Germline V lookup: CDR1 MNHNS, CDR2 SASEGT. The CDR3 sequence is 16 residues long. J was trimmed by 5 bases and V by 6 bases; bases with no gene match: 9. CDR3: CASRNPTSGRAETQYF. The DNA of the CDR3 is TGTGCCAGCAGGAACCCTACTAGCGGGAGGGCGGAGACCCAGTACTTC.

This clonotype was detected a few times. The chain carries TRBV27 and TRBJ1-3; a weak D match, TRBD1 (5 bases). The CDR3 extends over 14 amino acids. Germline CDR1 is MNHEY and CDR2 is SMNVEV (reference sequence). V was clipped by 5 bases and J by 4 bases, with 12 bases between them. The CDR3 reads CASSPLDTGNTIYF. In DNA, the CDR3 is TGTGCCAGCAGTCCGTTGGACACCGGAAACACCATATATTTT.

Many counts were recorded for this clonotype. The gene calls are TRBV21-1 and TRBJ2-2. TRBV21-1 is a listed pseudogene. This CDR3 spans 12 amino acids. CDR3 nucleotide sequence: TGTGCCAGCACCCACGGCACCGGGGAGCTGTTTTTT. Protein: CASTHGTGELFF.

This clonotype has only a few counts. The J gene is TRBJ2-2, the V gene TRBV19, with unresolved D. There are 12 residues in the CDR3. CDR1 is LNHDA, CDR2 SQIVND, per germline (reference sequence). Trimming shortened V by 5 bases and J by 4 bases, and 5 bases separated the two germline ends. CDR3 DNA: TGTGCCAGTAGTCACAGCACCGGGGAGCTGTTTTTT. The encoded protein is CASSHSTGELFF.

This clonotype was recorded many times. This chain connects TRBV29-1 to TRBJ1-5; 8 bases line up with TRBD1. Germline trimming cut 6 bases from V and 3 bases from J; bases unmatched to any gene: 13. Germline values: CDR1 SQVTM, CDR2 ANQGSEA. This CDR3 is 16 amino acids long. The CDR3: CSVTSGTGDFNQPQHF. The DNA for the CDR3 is TGCAGCGTGACCTCCGGGACAGGAGACTTCAATCAGCCCCAGCATTTT.

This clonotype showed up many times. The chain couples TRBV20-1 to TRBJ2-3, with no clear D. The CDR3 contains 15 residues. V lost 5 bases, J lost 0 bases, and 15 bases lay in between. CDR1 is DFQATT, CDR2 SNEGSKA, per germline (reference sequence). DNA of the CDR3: TGCAGTGCTCCGGGTGGGCAGCTTAGCACAGATACGCAGTATTTT. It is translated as CSAPGGQLSTDTQYF.

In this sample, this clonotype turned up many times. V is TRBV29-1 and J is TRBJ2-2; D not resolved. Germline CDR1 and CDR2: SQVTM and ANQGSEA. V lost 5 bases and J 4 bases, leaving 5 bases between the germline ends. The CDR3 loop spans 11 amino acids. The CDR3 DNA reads TGCAGCGTTTCGTTCACCGGGGAGCTGTTTTTT. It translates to CSVSFTGELFF.

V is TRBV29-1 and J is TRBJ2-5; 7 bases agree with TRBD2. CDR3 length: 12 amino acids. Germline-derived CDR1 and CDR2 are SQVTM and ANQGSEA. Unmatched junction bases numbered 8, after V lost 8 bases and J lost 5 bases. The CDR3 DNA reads TGCAGCCACAGCGGGGCGGCCGAGACCCAGTACTTC. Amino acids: CSHSGAAETQYF.

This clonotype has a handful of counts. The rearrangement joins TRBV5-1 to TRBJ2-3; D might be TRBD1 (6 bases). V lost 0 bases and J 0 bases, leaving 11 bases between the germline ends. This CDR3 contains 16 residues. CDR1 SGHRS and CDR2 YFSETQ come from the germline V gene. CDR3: CASSLDAGVSTDTQYF. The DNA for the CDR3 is TGCGCCAGCAGCTTGGATGCAGGGGTCAGCACAGATACGCAGTATTTT.